This entry describes one T cell receptor beta chain. There is no known antigen for this receptor. No qualities accompany the bases; no much larger clone lies one base away. Clipping removes 6 bases from V and 4 bases from J, with 6 as the unmatched junction base count. The germline V gene (reference sequence) sets CDR1 to LNHDA and CDR2 to SQIVND. Reading from cysteine to phenylalanine, the CDR3 counts 14 amino acids. Solely the CDR3 DNA is kept, with 42 bases framed from the first base. The cohort comprised under 700 healthy bone marrow donors. At the time of sampling, all cohort members were nominally healthy, though unrecorded immune exposures were likely present. The donor was CMV seronegative and was included in the group of around 320 seronegative cohort members. Every donor gave a peripheral blood sample, and the peripheral blood mononuclear cells from that sample were used for TCR beta sequencing. Genomic DNA extraction from the blood cell samples was performed with the Qiagen DNeasy Blood Extraction Kit.

Libraries were made using the immunoSEQ multiplex PCR assay. The multiplex PCR relied on a mix of 60 forward primers for TCR Vbeta segments and 13 reverse primers for TCR Jbeta segments. Amplification of the CDR3 region of rearranged TCR beta genes was performed with a multiplex PCR assay on genomic DNA. On the Illumina HiSeq System, the amplified TCR beta libraries were sequenced as 87-base-pair reads. As for the original processing: In a later analysis, 77 million or so unique TCR beta chains were counted across the 650 to 750 repertoires, and roughly 10 million of these chains were shared by at least two donors. A nearest-neighbor algorithm error-corrected the raw reads and collapsed the reads into unique sequences, merging closely related sequences to remove PCR and sequencing errors. V, D and J gene segments were assigned by aligning CDR3 sequences to IMGT reference sequences. For a sequence to be retained, at least a six-nucleotide match to both a V gene segment and a J gene segment was required. A rearrangement counted as productive if the CDR3 had no stop codons and remained in frame with V and J, and every other rearrangement counted as non-productive. Following IMGT convention, CDR3 was defined as the stretch from the second conserved V-encoded cysteine to the conserved J-encoded phenylalanine. The earlier analysis of approximately 590 of the donors excluded any sequence lacking an unambiguous match to a single V gene segment. In an earlier analysis of approximately 560 of the donors, a V segment was called functional when productive rearrangements were above 56.7%, and segregating when the standard deviation between donors exceeded 5%. To diagnose cytomegalovirus status from the catalog of TCR beta chain sequences, a statistical classification framework was built. In a later analysis, V and J genes were assigned by comparing TCR nucleotide sequences against IMGT/GENE-DB human TR gene sequences. A later analysis assigned CDR3 sequences and most-parsimonious VDJ recombination scenarios with the TCRdist pipeline. In a later analysis, every TCR beta chain was defined by the combination of its CDR3 amino acid sequence and its V-gene family, and reads without a unique V-gene family were dropped. As a way to deal with suspected cross-contamination and a sequencing artifact, a later analysis dropped 450 to 600 nucleotide sequences that were highly shared and had low generation probability. In a later analysis, a clonal expansion index was calculated for each public chain from normalized within-repertoire ranks of inferred template counts. In a later analysis, generation probabilities were computed with a VDJ recombination model fitted to out-of-frame rearrangements, and the resulting probabilities were checked against IGoR. A later analysis scored TCR-TCR, TCR-HLA and TCR-CMV co-occurrence with hypergeometric tests, applying a repertoire-size bias correction to TCR pairs. A later analysis estimated false discovery rates by permuting HLA or CMV assignments 20 times. In a later analysis, co-occurring TCRs were grouped using DBSCAN, with TCRdist sequence similarity added in when clustering inside HLA-allele-positive subsets. For co-occurrence clustering, repertoires with fewer than 30,000 or more than 120,000 public chains were excluded, along with roughly 5 repertoires with anomalous nucleotide sharing. Here the immuneACCESS table is served through TCRdb, limited to in-frame sequences with V and J called. Missing clones are a known gap in these copies; in checked studies unresolved V genes cover under half, and the rest lacks a known reason. That table supplies the V and J calls and clone size; D and trimming were determined from the DNA. The sample table lists 150,000 to 200,000 clones, 60% to 85% of them with a count of one. Clones ranked in the top ten supply 1.1% to 1.5% of the sample.

The sample is drawn from a study of cytomegalovirus exposure and HLA in healthy donors listed by TCRdb under 2017. With respect to the entire study: An earlier analysis of approximately 550 of the donors reported roughly 300 Gb of sequence data and 117 million unique TCR beta sequences from about 180 million T cells. Both class I and class II loci were covered by HLA typing, at four-digit resolution. A separate validation cohort of about 110 different subjects was used in addition to the roughly 640-subject first cohort. Rather than using new phenotypic data, the later analysis identified candidate immune exposures from TCR beta sequences and from how often those sequences occurred across donors. Among the approximately 420 genotyped donors, under 90% belonged to the genetic ancestry cluster associated with self-reported Caucasian donors. The study profiled the T cell repertoires of more than 500 subjects by immunosequencing and related them to cytomegalovirus serostatus. On average, 235,054 unique TCR beta nucleotide sequences were sequenced per donor among 398 genotyped donors of the cohort, with 15% to 20% of those sequences being non-productive. A later genetic analysis took genome-wide SNP genotypes for 398 of the 666 donors and used that subset as a discovery cohort. About five DR-DQ haplotypes were treated as single units for association and clustering because of strong linkage in the cohort. About 280 gigabases of sequencing data and roughly 80 million unique TCR sequences made up an early release that covered around 640 HLA-typed donors. The study combined high-throughput TCR immunosequencing, statistical association of individual TCRs with disease status, and machine learning to predict cytomegalovirus infection status. An earlier analysis of fewer than 750 of the donors used high-throughput TCR beta sequencing to judge whether each TCR beta V gene segment behaved as functional or pseudogenic. Every discovery cohort repertoire had been produced on one sequencing platform. The number of donors typed differed by locus, with roughly 629-640 for A, B, C, DRB1 and DQB1, approximately 500 for DQA1, 600 to 610 for DPA1, and 472 for DPB1. Alongside the repertoire data, information on donor age, sex, ethnicity and CMV serostatus was compiled. To study patterns of TCR occurrence, a later analysis re-analyzed previously published TCR beta repertoires from around 660 donors and added high-resolution HLA genotyping. The aim of the study was to test whether cataloging public T cell receptors could identify signatures of past pathogen exposure.

Points the paper makes about the study in general: Most TCR sequences were seen in very few donors, while some public TCRs were found in many individuals. In a later genetic analysis, fewer N-insertions in productive TCRs were reported among donors in an Asian-associated ancestry cluster than the roughly 700-donor mean. Correlated functional status among segregating V segments might be attributable to linkage disequilibrium, but an unknown experimental factor could not be ruled out. The presence/absence analyses assumed that sequencing depth was roughly uniform across donors, and that assumption may not be true. In a later genetic analysis, a missense DCLRE1C variant was associated with V-gene and J-gene trimming of TCR beta chains, and the association was replicated in an independent cohort. In a later analysis, HLA-associated TCR beta chains showed more clonal expansion and lower generation probabilities than non-associated chains that were equally common. Some IMGT-functional V segments, including TRBV6-2 and TRBV6-3, could not be told apart with the 87-base-pair reads, so those segments were excluded. Several of the top co-occurrence clusters appeared to be linked to parvovirus B19, influenza, CMV and Epstein-Barr virus, according to a later analysis. In the study, approximately 160 TCR beta chains were listed as associated with cytomegalovirus. A cluster of highly shared sequence variants was judged likely to be a technical artifact of the sequencing pipeline. In vitro tests confirmed that a few of the cytomegalovirus-associated TCR beta chains recognize cytomegalovirus antigens. Immune exposure information for the cohort was limited to CMV serostatus. In a later analysis, the rate of TCR association differed among HLA loci, with DRB1 alleles having the most associated TCRs and HLA-C alleles having the fewest. It was suggested by the authors that the approach could potentially be generalized to other disease states and immunological phenotypes. When HLA alleles, especially DR and DQ, strongly co-occurred, attributing TCR associations to individual alleles was difficult. Roughly 15 rarely observed V segments, including chromosome 9 orphons, were excluded from the earlier analysis of approximately 500 of the donors because counts were too low. A further reported finding was that TCR beta sequences accurately predicted the HLA-A and HLA-B alleles for most subjects in the first cohort. A later analysis associated some 17,000 TCR beta sequences with specific HLA alleles at a false discovery rate of 0.05. The cohort was sequenced for TCR beta chains only, and without alpha or paired-chain data the features that could be detected were limited. A later analysis found that most CMV-associated TCR beta chains appeared HLA-restricted, with HLA associations seemingly driven largely by CMV exposure. Cytomegalovirus status was reported to be diagnosed by the classifier with high specificity and sensitivity in both the original and validation cohorts. Because HLA typing was missing for some donors at each locus, association tests included only the typed subset. Broadly in line with IMGT annotations, most TCR beta V segments showed up in productive rearrangements about 90% or about 30% of the time in an earlier analysis of about 500 of the donors.

This TCR was recovered from a woman in her thirties in good health and CMV-seronegative. Material: PBMCs. This sequence uses TRBV19 and TRBJ1-5, and 7 junctional nucleotides match TRBD1. The CDR3 corresponds to CASSGQVFNQPQHF. The DNA is TGTGCCAGTAGCGGACAGGTTTTTAATCAGCCCCAGCATTTT.